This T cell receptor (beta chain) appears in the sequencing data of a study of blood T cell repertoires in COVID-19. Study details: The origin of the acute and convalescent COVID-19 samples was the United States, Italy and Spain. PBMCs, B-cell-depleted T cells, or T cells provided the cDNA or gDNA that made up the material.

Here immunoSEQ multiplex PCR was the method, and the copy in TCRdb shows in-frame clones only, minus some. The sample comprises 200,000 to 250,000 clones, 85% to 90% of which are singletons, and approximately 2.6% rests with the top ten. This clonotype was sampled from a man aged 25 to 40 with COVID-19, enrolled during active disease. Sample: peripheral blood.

CDR3 loop: CSAGRREAFF. CDR3 in DNA: TGCAGTGCCGGTCGGAGGGAAGCTTTCTTT. J is TRBJ1-1 and V is TRBV20-1; D is unresolved. Germline-derived CDR1 and CDR2 are DFQATT and SNEGSKA (reference sequence). Trimming shortened V by 6 bases and J by 8 bases, and 10 bases separated the two germline ends. The CDR3 is 10 residues long.